This T cell receptor (beta chain) comes out of a study of cytomegalovirus exposure and HLA in healthy donors. Study outcomes and limitations: With high specificity and sensitivity, the classifier reportedly diagnosed cytomegalovirus status. A few of the chains that were CMV-associated were confirmed in vitro to be specific for CMV antigens. The dataset shows that most TCR sequences were rare, while some public TCRs occurred in many donors.

In regard to this clone: Its antigen is as yet unknown.

Clones were read by immunoSEQ multiplex PCR, and TCRdb kept only the in-frame ones, dropping some. The sample yields about 130,000 clones, about 96% seen once. CDR1 LNHDA and CDR2 SQIVND come from the germline V gene (reference sequence). The V segment lost 7 bases and the J segment 7 bases; nucleotides outside the gene matches: 12. This CDR3 is built from 15 residues. Sample: PBMCs. J is TRBJ2-1 and V is TRBV19, with 8 bases aligning to TRBD1. This TCR derives from a man younger than 35 in good health and CMV-seronegative. The CDR3 coding sequence is TGTGCCAGTAAATATGACAGGGGCACTGTAAATGAGCAGTTCTTC. It yields the protein CASKYDRGTVNEQFF.